These 9 T cell receptor beta chains were all obtained from the same sample, sequenced in a study of OX40 agonist ivuxolimab in advanced cancers. Profiled with immunoSEQ multiplex PCR; TCRdb holds only in-frame clones, not every one. This sample yields fewer than 25,000 clones, of which approximately 85% are seen a single time; roughly 17% belongs to the top ten. The specimen comprised CD4+ or CD8+ T cells sorted from blood, sampled in a trial of the OX40 agonist ivuxolimab. These receptors originate from an adult with an advanced solid tumor such as melanoma, head and neck, liver or kidney cancer.

This chain uses TRBV7-9 with TRBJ2-3; D gene ambiguous. Per germline, CDR1 SEHNR and CDR2 FQNEAQ (reference sequence). Trimming left V 5 bases short and J 0 bases short, with 12 bases between. The CDR3 loop spans 15 amino acids. CDR3 nucleotides: TGTGCCAGCAGCCACCCTACCGCTAGCACAGATACGCAGTATTTT. Protein product: CASSHPTASTDTQYF.

The sample holds a few counts of this clone. This chain links TRBV6-6 with TRBJ2-7; D possibly corresponds to TRBD2 (5 bases). Germline loops: CDR1 MNHNY, CDR2 SVGAGI (reference sequence). The CDR3 runs to 14 residues. Trimming removed 0 bases at V and 5 bases at J, with 11 bases between. DNA of the CDR3: TGTGCCAGCAGTTACTCGATAGCCGGGAACGAGCAGTACTTC. Translated: CASSYSIAGNEQYF.

This clone was observed a few times. This chain connects TRBV7-9 to TRBJ1-5; D perhaps matches TRBD1 (5 bases). V lost 1 base, J lost 7 bases, and 11 bases lay in between. The CDR3 has 14 residues. Germline V gene data show CDR1 as SEHNR and CDR2 as FQNEAQ (reference sequence). DNA for the CDR3: TGTGCCAGCAGCTTAGAGTACGGGGACCAGCCCCAGCATTTT. Translation: CASSLEYGDQPQHF.

This chain joins TRBV5-7 and TRBJ1-5; no definite D call. Being an ORF, TRBV5-7 has a function that is uncertain. Trimming left V 0 bases short and J 6 bases short, with 13 bases between. The CDR3 loop spans 15 amino acids. CDR3 residues: CASSLGQLEGQPQHF. Written as DNA, the CDR3 is TGTGCCAGCAGCTTGGGGCAGCTAGAGGGTCAGCCCCAGCATTTT.

V usage is TRBV18 and J usage is TRBJ2-1; perhaps TRBD1 as D (6 bases). V lost 6 bases, J lost 4 bases, and 16 bases lay in between. This CDR3 is built from 15 residues. The germline V gene has CDR1 KGHSH and CDR2 LQKENI. CDR3 sequence: CASSARDMVYNEQFF. Written as DNA, the CDR3 is TGTGCCAGCTCCGCTAGGGACATGGTATACAATGAGCAGTTCTTC.

The rearrangement uses TRBV20-1 and TRBJ1-4; D uncertain. The germline V gene has CDR1 DFQATT and CDR2 SNEGSKA (reference sequence). This CDR3 contains 11 residues. V was pared by 2 bases and J by 8 bases, with 6 bases between. The CDR3 region has the DNA TGCAGTGCTAGAAAACTAGAAAAACTGTTTTTT. Protein product: CSARKLEKLFF.

The chain carries TRBV14 and TRBJ2-3; 11 bases line up with TRBD2. From germline, CDR1 is SGHDN and CDR2 FVKESK. The CDR3 extends over 16 amino acids. The trim removed 3 bases at V and 0 bases at J, leaving 2 bases unmatched. The CDR3 bases are TGTGCCAGCAGCCAGGGACTAGCGGCTAGCACAGATACGCAGTATTTT. It yields the protein CASSQGLAASTDTQYF.

The rearrangement links TRBV9 to TRBJ2-5; 7 bases match TRBD1. The V and J ends lost 4 bases and 4 bases, in that order; junction bases with no gene match: 10. CDR1 is SGDLS, CDR2 YYNGEE, per germline. The CDR3 runs 15 residues. This chain's CDR3 is CASSPPGAGGETQYF. The CDR3 bases are TGTGCCAGCAGCCCCCCCGGCGCAGGGGGAGAGACCCAGTACTTC.

This clone has just a few counts. The V call is TRBV7-3, the J call TRBJ2-3; no firm D call. V was cut by 5 bases and J by 3 bases, with 9 bases left in between. The CDR3 is made up of 13 amino acids. Germline CDR1 is SGHTA and CDR2 is FQGTGA. The CDR3 spells CASSGLGTDTQYF. CDR3 nucleotide sequence: TGTGCCAGCAGCGGCCTAGGAACAGATACGCAGTATTTT.